This TCR beta chain was sequenced in a study of CD8+CD57+ T cells in acquired aplastic anemia. Genomic DNA, serving as template, underwent TCR beta VDJ and CDR3 profiling. TCRdb re-derived calls from the reads in MiXCR, one entry per CDR3 protein. The sample holds more than 45,000 distinct CDR3 sequences, around 60% seen once. V shed 7 bases and J 12 bases; nucleotides not matched to a gene: 7. Germline CDR1 and CDR2: SNHLY and FYNNEI. This CDR3 has 12 amino acids. Sequenced patients had shown CD8+CD57+ cell expansion by flow cytometry. Patients had received no therapy at the time of blood sampling. The table lists this clonotype with a few counts.

The V and J genes are TRBV2 and TRBJ2-7; 12 bases map to TRBD2. This clonotype was obtained from a human donor with aplastic anemia. The sample comprised sorted CD4+, CD8+, or CD8+CD57+ T cells (not recorded which) from PBMCs. CDR3 residues: CASTLAGGQGYF. The CDR3 DNA is TGTGCCAGCACCCTAGCGGGAGGGCAAGGGTACTTC. The complete variable domain, with remaining parts taken from reference TRBV2 and TRBJ2-7, reads EPEVTQTPSHQVTQMGQEVILRCVPISNHLYFYWYRQILGQKVEFLVSFYNNEISEKSEIFDDQFSVERPDGSNFTLKIRSTKLEDSAMYFCASTLAGGQGYFGPGTRLTVT.